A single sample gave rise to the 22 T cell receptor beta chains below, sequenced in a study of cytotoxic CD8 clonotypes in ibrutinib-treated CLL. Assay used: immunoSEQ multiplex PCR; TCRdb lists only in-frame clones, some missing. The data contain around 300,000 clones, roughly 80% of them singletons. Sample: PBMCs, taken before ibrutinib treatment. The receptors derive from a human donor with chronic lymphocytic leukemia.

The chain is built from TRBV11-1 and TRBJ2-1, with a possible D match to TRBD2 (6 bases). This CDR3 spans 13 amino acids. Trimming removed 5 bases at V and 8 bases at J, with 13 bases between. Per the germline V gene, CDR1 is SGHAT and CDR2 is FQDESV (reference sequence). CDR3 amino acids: CASSPRPGDEQFF. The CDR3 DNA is TGTGCCAGCAGCCCTAGACCGGGAGATGAGCAGTTCTTC.

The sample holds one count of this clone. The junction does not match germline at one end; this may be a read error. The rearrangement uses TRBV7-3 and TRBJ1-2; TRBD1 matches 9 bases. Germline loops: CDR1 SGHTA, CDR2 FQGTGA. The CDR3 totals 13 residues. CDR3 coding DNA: TGTGCCAGCAGCGTAACAGGGGGCGATGGCTACACCTTC. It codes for CASSVTGGDGYTF.

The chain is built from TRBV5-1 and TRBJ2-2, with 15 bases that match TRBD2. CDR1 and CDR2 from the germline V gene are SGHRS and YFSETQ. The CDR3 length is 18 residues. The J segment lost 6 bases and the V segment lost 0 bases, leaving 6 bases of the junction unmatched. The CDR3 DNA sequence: TGCGCCAGCAGCTTGGGGGGACTAGCGGGAGGCCAAGCCGGGGAGCTGTTTTTT. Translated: CASSLGGLAGGQAGELFF.

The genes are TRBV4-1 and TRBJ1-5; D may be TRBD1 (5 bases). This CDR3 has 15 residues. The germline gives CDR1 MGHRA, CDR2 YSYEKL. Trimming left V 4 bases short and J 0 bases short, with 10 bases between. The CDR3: CASSPTEYSNQPQHF. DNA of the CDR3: TGCGCCAGCAGCCCGACAGAATATAGCAATCAGCCCCAGCATTTT.

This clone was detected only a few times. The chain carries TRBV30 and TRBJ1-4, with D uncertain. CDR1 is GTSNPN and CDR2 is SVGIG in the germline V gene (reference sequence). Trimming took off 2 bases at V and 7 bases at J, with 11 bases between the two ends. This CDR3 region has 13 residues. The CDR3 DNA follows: TGTGCCTGGAGTTCCAGTTCCAGTGAAAAACTGTTTTTT. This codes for CAWSSSSSEKLFF.

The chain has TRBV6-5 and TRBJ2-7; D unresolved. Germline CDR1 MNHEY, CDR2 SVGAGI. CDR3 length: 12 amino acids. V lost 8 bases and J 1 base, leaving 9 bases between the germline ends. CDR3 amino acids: CASFSESYEQYF. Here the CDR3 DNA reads TGTGCCAGCTTCAGTGAGTCCTACGAGCAGTACTTC.

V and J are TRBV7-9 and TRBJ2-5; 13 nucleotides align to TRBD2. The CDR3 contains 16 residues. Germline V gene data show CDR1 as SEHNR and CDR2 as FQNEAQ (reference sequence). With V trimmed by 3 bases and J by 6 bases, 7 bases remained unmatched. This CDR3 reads CASSFSGTSGMKTQYF. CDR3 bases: TGTGCCAGCAGCTTTTCCGGGACTAGCGGGATGAAGACCCAGTACTTC.

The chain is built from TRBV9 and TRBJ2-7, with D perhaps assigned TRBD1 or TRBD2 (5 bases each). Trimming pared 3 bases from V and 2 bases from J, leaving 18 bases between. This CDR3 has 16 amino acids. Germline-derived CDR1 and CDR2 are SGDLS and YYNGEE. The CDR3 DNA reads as TGTGCCAGCAGCGGAACTGCCGGGACGGAAACCTACGAGCAGTACTTC. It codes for CASSGTAGTETYEQYF.

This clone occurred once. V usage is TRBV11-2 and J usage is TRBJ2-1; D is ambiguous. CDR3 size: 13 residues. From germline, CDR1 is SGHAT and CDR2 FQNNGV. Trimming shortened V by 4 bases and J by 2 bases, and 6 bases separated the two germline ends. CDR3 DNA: TGTGCCAGCAGCTCCGGGCCCTACAATGAGCAGTTCTTC. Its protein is CASSSGPYNEQFF.

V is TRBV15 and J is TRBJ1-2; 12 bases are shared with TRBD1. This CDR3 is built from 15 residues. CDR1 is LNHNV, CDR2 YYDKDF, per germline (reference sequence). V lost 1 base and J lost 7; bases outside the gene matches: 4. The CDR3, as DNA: TGTGCCACCAGCAGAGCCGGGACAGGGGGCCTTGGCTACACCTTC. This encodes CATSRAGTGGLGYTF.

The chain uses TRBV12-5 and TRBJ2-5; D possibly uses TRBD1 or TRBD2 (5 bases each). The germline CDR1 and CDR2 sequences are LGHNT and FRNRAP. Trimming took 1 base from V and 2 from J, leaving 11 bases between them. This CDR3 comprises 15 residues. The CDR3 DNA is TGTGCTAGTGGTTTGGGCCAGTGGGGGCAAGAGACCCAGTACTTC. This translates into CASGLGQWGQETQYF.

The CDR3 sequence: CASSQSPGTGVTGELFF. CDR3 coding DNA: TGCGCCAGCAGTCAATCACCCGGGACAGGGGTCACCGGGGAGCTGTTTTTT. This chain uses TRBV23-1 with TRBJ2-2; 10 bases line up with TRBD1. TRBV23-1 is designated an ORF whose function remains uncertain. The CDR3 consists of 17 residues. The V segment lost 0 bases and the J segment 4 bases; nucleotides outside the gene matches: 5.

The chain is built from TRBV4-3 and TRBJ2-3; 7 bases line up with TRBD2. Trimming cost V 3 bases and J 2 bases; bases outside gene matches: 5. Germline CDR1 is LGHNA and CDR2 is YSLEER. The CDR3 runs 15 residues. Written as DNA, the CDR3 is TGCGCCAGCAGCCACCAAGCGGGAAACACAGATACGCAGTATTTT. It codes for CASSHQAGNTDTQYF.

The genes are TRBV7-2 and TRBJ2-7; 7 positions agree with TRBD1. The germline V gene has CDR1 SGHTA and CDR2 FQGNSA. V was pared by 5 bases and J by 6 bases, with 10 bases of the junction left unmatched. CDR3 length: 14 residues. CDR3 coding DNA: TGTGCCAGCAGCCAAGTGGGACAGCACTCCGAGCAGTACTTC. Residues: CASSQVGQHSEQYF.

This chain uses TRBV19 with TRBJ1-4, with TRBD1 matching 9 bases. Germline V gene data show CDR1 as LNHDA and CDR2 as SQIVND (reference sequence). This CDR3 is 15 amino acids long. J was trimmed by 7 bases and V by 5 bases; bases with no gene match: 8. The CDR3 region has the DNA TGTGCCAGTAGTCCCCTTCCGGACAGGGGTGAAAAACTGTTTTTT. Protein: CASSPLPDRGEKLFF.

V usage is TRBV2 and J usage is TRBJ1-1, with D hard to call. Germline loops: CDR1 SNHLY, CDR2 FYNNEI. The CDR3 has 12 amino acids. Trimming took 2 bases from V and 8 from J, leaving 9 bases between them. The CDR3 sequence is CASSELGREAFF. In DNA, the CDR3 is TGTGCCAGCAGTGAATTGGGTCGGGAAGCTTTCTTT. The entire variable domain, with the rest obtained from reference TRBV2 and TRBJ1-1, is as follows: EPEVTQTPSHQVTQMGQEVILRCVPISNHLYFYWYRQILGQKVEFLVSFYNNEISEKSEIFDDQFSVERPDGSNFTLKIRSTKLEDSAMYFCASSELGREAFFGQGTRLTVV.

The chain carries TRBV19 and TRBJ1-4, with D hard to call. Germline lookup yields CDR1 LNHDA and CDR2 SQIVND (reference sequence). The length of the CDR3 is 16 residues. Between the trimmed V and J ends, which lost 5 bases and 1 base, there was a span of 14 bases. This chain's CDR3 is CASSGRREETNEKLFF. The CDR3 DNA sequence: TGTGCCAGTAGTGGCAGGCGGGAGGAAACTAATGAAAAACTGTTTTTT.

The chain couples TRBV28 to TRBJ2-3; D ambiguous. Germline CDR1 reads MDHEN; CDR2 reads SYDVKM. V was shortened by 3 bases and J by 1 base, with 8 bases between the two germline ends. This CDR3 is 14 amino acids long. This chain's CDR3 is CASSFRSGTDTQYF. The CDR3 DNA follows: TGTGCCAGCAGTTTCCGGAGTGGCACAGATACGCAGTATTTT.

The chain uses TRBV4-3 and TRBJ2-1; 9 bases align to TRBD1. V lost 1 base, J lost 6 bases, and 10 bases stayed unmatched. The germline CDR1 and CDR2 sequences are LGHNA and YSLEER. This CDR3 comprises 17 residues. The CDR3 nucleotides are TGCGCCAGCAGCCAAGCAACCGGGACAGGGCTTATCAATGAGCAGTTCTTC. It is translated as CASSQATGTGLINEQFF.

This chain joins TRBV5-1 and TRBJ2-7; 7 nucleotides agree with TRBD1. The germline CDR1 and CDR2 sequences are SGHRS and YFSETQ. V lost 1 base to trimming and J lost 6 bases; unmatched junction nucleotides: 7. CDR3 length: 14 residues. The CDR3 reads CASSLSPGGAEQYF. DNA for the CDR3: TGCGCCAGCAGCTTGAGTCCAGGGGGTGCCGAGCAGTACTTC.

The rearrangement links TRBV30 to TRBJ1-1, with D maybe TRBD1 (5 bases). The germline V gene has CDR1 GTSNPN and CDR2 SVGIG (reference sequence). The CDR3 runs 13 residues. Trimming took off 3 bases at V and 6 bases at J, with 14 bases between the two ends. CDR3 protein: CAWRGDGTSEAFF. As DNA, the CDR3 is TGTGCCTGGAGAGGGGACGGAACATCTGAAGCTTTCTTT.

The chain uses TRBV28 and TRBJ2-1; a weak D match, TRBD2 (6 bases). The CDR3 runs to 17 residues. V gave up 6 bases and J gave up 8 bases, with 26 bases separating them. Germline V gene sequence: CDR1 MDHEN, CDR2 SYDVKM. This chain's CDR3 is CASSSFLGLALGHEQFF. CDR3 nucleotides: TGTGCCAGCAGCTCCTTCCTGGGTCTAGCGCTAGGGCATGAGCAGTTCTTC.